This T cell receptor (beta chain) comes out of a study of blood T cell repertoires in COVID-19 (dated by TCRdb to about 2020). In the study overall: Collaborator samples came from the United States, Italy and Spain and covered acute and convalescent phases of COVID-19. The material from the prospective study consisted of cDNA or gDNA derived from T cells, B-cell-depleted T cells, or PBMCs. Subjects who had been exposed to COVID-19, were actively infected with it, or had recovered from it provided the deeply sampled blood TCRbeta repertoires that made up the dataset. A freely available public database, intended as a resource for researchers studying the immune response to SARS-CoV-2, is where the repertoires were released. Samples were obtained from the ongoing ImmuneRACE study (first 160 participants) and from about 1,300 subjects provided by 6 global collaborators. A de-identified subject ID, COVID-19 status, age in years and sex were almost always included in the sample metadata. HLA class I and class II types, where available, came from metadata supplied by the sample provider rather than from assay-based typing. What the research found in general, with its limitations: The quantity of clinical and demographic metadata differed by source and by participant and was supplied without curation.

TCRbeta CDR3 regions were amplified from genomic DNA by means of the immunoSEQ Assay, a bias-controlled multiplex PCR. The original methods were these. Within the assay, amplification of reference gene primers was used to estimate how many nucleated cells each sample contained. To quantify the absolute abundance of each unique TCRbeta CDR3 rearrangement, sequence reads were collapsed and filtered. For each sample, productive Simpson clonality was calculated as the square root of Simpson's diversity index across productive rearrangements. TCRdb limited this immuneACCESS table to in-frame rearrangements with V and J called. A share of clones is missing; checked studies link under half to unresolved V genes, and the rest is unexplained. The V and J calls and clone size were taken over from that table, and D and trimming were inferred from the DNA. Recorded for this sample are 67,000 or so clones; about 80% of them occurred a single time. Approximately 0.8% of the sample comes from the top ten.

This clone was counted between two and nine times. What this receptor recognizes is not known. The record has no base qualities; no much larger clone is one base away. CDR1 and CDR2 are read off the germline V gene as ENHRY and SYGVKD. At the junction V is shortened by 1 base and J by 5 bases; bases outside the gene matches: 6. Inclusive of the bounding cysteine and phenylalanine, the CDR3 is 15 residues long. CDR3 DNA is the only sequence kept; it has 45 bases, read in frame from the first base. The collaborating institutions used their own protocols to collect whole blood in K2EDTA tubes. For TCRbeta analysis, collaborators shipped samples in one of three forms: frozen whole blood, isolated PBMCs, or DNA extracted from either of those sample types.

The chain links TRBV10-3 with TRBJ2-5, with 8 bases matching TRBD2. The source is a woman in her sixties or seventies with acute or convalescent COVID-19. Sequencing was done on a sample of peripheral blood. This receptor has the CDR3 CAISEFKSGGETQYF. Here is the DNA: TGTGCCATCAGTGAGTTTAAAAGCGGGGGTGAGACCCAGTACTTC.